This TCR beta chain emerged from a study of blood T cell repertoires in COVID-19. Study information: From T cells, B-cell-depleted T cells, or PBMCs came the material, which was cDNA or gDNA.

The assay was immunoSEQ multiplex PCR, and TCRdb's table has in-frame clones only and misses some. The sample consists of approximately 400,000 clones, about 89% of them appearing once. Recruits, aged roughly 18 to 95 years, lived in 24 US areas. Germline V gives CDR1 SGHAT, CDR2 FQNNGV. Trimming took off 5 bases at V and 3 bases at J, with 22 bases between the two ends. The CDR3 runs 17 residues. This chain links TRBV11-2 with TRBJ1-1; D is unclear. The specimen sequenced was PBMCs or T cells enriched from blood (not recorded which). This clonotype was sampled from a man aged 30-40 years who had recovered from COVID-19. The DNA of the CDR3 is TGTGCCAGCAGCGCCTCCTGGAGGGCAGGTCGCCACACTGAAGCTTTCTTT. It translates to CASSASWRAGRHTEAFF.